This is a list of T cell receptor beta chains from one sample in a study of T cell responses to AZD1222 COVID-19 vaccine. This table comes from immunoSEQ multiplex PCR, and its TCRdb copy is limited to in-frame clones, with some not included. Found here are around 140,000 clones, approximately 93% of them singletons; the top ten hold 4.5% to 5.5%. The sequencing here drew on peripheral blood, taken on day 0 of AZD1222 vaccination. The receptors originated from an adult in good health. Each CDR3 is given with its conserved first and last residue. The order of the fields is CDR3 length, J gene, clone size, V gene, D gene, CDR3 DNA, CDR3 protein. A D gene is named only where the DNA matches it firmly. Expanded clones are given a class, and other clones once, few, many or no size at all.

16 | TRBJ2-1 | . | TRBV4-1 | . | TGCGCCAGCAGCCAAGATGCCGCGGGATCCTACAATGAGCAGTTCTTC | CASSQDAAGSYNEQFF
12 | TRBJ1-6 | . | TRBV30 | . | TGTGCCTGGAGTGAGGGCAACTCACCCCTCCACTTT | CAWSEGNSPLHF
14 | TRBJ2-7 | once | TRBV5-1 | . | TGCGCCAGCAGCTTGGGACAGGTCTCCTACGAGCAGTACTTC | CASSLGQVSYEQYF
13 | TRBJ1-3 | few | TRBV2 | . | TGTGCCAGCAGTGAAGGCGGGCAAAACACCATATATTTT | CASSEGGQNTIYF
16 | TRBJ2-5 | . | TRBV4-2 | . | TGTGCCAGCAGCCAAGATTCGGGGCGGGATGGGGAGACCCAGTACTTC | CASSQDSGRDGETQYF
13 | TRBJ1-1 | . | TRBV5-1 | . | TGCGCCAGCAGCCCGGATTTGAACACTGAAGCTTTCTTT | CASSPDLNTEAFF
13 | TRBJ1-3 | . | TRBV3-1/TRBV3-2 | . | TGTGCCAGCAGCTACAGGGTGAAGAACACCATATATTTT | CASSYRVKNTIYF
15 | TRBJ1-1 | . | TRBV12-2 | . | TGTGCAAGTCGCCCGGGACAGGGGGTGAACACTGAAGCTTTCTTT | CASRPGQGVNTEAFF
17 | TRBJ2-3 | . | TRBV10-3 | TRBD2 | TGTGCCATCAGCCAGAGGGCTAGCGGGAGGACGACAGATACGCAGTATTTT | CAISQRASGRTTDTQYF
16 | TRBJ1-3 | . | TRBV10-3 | TRBD1 | TGTGCCATCAGTCCCAGGGGGTCAGGCTCTGGAAACACCATATATTTT | CAISPRGSGSGNTIYF
13 | TRBJ1-6 | . | TRBV15 | . | TGTGCCACCAGCAGAGGAGGGGATTCACCCCTCCACTTT | CATSRGGDSPLHF
14 | TRBJ1-3 | . | TRBV5-1 | . | TGCGCCAGCAGCTTGGCGGGGTCTGGAAACACCATATATTTT | CASSLAGSGNTIYF
13 | TRBJ2-3 | . | TRBV27 | TRBD2 | TGTGCTTCGCGGGGGGTTAGCACAGATACGCAGTATTTT | CASRGVSTDTQYF
19 | TRBJ2-7 | . | TRBV10-3 | TRBD2 | TGTGCCATCAGTGAGTCTATTACGGGACTAGCGGGAGTCTCCTACGAGCAGTACTTC | CAISESITGLAGVSYEQYF
14 | TRBJ2-5 | . | TRBV6-5 | . | TGTGCCAGCCAACGGACGACTCTTCAGGGGACCCAGTACTTC | CASQRTTLQGTQYF
14 | TRBJ2-7 | . | TRBV9 | . | TGTGCCAGCAGCGTACGACCTTCCTCCTACGAGCAGTACTTC | CASSVRPSSYEQYF
13 | TRBJ2-1 | . | TRBV7-8 | . | TGTGCCAGCAGCTTAGTCGCGAACAATGAGCAGTTCTTC | CASSLVANNEQFF
12 | TRBJ2-1 | . | TRBV6-5 | TRBD1 | TGTGCCAGTGGGACAGGGTTCAATGAGCAGTTCTTC | CASGTGFNEQFF
18 | TRBJ1-5 | . | TRBV3-1/TRBV3-2 | . | TGTGCCAGCAGCCAAGGGGGGGGCACACATTATAGCAATCAGCCCCAGCATTTT | CASSQGGGTHYSNQPQHF
14 | TRBJ2-5 | . | TRBV30 | . | . | CAWSLRARIWTQYF
15 | TRBJ1-3 | . | TRBV5-1 | TRBD1 | TGCGCCAGCAGCTATACAGGGGACGCTGGAAACACCATATATTTT | CASSYTGDAGNTIYF
14 | TRBJ2-1 | . | TRBV18 | . | TGTGCCAGCTCACTAGGATCGCCCTACAATGAGCAGTTCTTC | CASSLGSPYNEQFF
16 | TRBJ2-1 | . | TRBV30 | TRBD2 | TGTGCCTGGAGTGTACTAGGGCTAGCGGTATGGAATGAGCAGTTCTTC | CAWSVLGLAVWNEQFF
15 | TRBJ2-1 | . | TRBV4-1 | . | TGCGCCAGCAGCCAAGTTGCGGGTACATACAATGAGCAGTTCTTC | CASSQVAGTYNEQFF
16 | TRBJ2-1 | once | TRBV15 | TRBD2 | TGTGCCACCAGCAGAGATACCGGGAGGATGAGGAATGAGCAGTTCTTC | CATSRDTGRMRNEQFF
16 | TRBJ2-3 | . | TRBV29-1 | . | TGCAGCGTTGAATTCCAACAGGGACCAAGCACAGATACGCAGTATTTT | CSVEFQQGPSTDTQYF